The T cell receptor beta chain under discussion was sequenced for a study of circulating tumor DNA in untreated peripheral T-cell lymphoma. Overall study findings and caveats: Tumor-specific clonotypes: identified in approximately 73% of patients, 86% of baseline tissues.

Some clones are missing from TCRdb's copy, which holds only in-frame ones; the method was immunoSEQ multiplex PCR. The sample includes thousands of clones, about 80% seen only once; the top ten take 25% to 35%. Before treatment, baseline tumor tissue was collected for sequencing. Details on this clone: No antigen is known for it.

Sequencing was done on a sample of tumor tissue. The receptor was derived from a human donor with peripheral T-cell lymphoma.

CDR3 bases: TGCGCCAGCAGTGGAGCAGCCTTGAACACTGAAGCTTTCTTT. This translates into CASSGAALNTEAFF. The chain combines TRBV10-1 with TRBJ1-1; no firm D call. The CDR3 spans 14 residues. Germline CDR1 is WNHNN and CDR2 is SYGVQD (reference sequence). Deletions cut 4 bases from V and 0 bases from J, with 9 bases between.